The present TCR beta chain was sequenced within a study of PD-L1 blockade in urothelial cancer (dated 2017 in TCRdb). About the study as a whole: Every patient began therapy at some point between 2014 and 2015 and was given atezolizumab 1,200 mg intravenously every 3 weeks. Blood samples were analyzed 3 weeks after the start of treatment (second dose) and 6 weeks after the start of treatment. Whole exome sequencing and RNA sequencing of pretreatment tumors were performed alongside TCR sequencing in the same patients. TCR sequencing covered pretreatment tumor samples and matched, serially collected peripheral blood taken before and after atezolizumab treatment. Pretreatment blood TCR-seq was available for nearly 30 patients, at least one posttreatment blood collection was obtained for about 24 patients, and tumor TCR-seq was available for about 24 patients. About 90% of the roughly 29 patients were males with bladder-origin urothelial cancer, and 18 of 29 reported a prior smoking history. Nine patients achieved durable clinical benefit and 20 did not. Durable clinical benefit was defined as a progression-free survival longer than 6 months, and TCR features were additionally tested against progression-free survival and overall survival. A median of about 140,000 T cells and 80,000 or so unique TCRs was obtained from blood samples, and a median clonality of 0.080 was observed. An exploratory multi-omic analysis was conducted of the somatic, immune and clinical correlates of response to PD-L1 blockade with atezolizumab in urothelial cancer. An ECOG performance status of 0 or 1 was recorded for the patients, and 0 to 3 prior chemotherapy regimens had been received by the patients.

Regarding this clone: Its specific antigen is unknown. No base quality information exists; no much larger clone differs at one position.

To estimate absolute template abundance from read counts, synthetic TCR analog templates were spiked into each PCR. Using the immunoSEQ assay, TCRbeta CDR3 regions were amplified from genomic DNA with bias-controlled V and J gene primers. Sequencing of rearranged TCRbeta segments was performed at approximately 20X coverage. From the authors' description of their analysis: Sequencing errors were corrected by clustering and CDR3s were annotated against IMGT to assign V, D and J genes. Out-of-frame and stop-codon sequences were excluded, and only productive TCRbeta rearrangements were used in downstream analyses. Clonality was calculated as one minus the Shannon entropy normalized by the log of the number of unique productive sequences. Fisher's exact test with Benjamini-Hochberg correction, at a threshold of adjusted p below 0.01, was used to find clones that differed between time points or between blood and tumor. The table comes from immuneACCESS by way of TCRdb, which keeps in-frame sequences with V and J called. Part of the clones is missing from these tables; in studies checked, under half for an unresolved V gene and the rest for unknown reasons. The V and J calls and clone size are taken from that table; D and trimming were inferred from the DNA. This sample is represented by fewer than 60,000 clones; around four fifths of them were singletons. Together, the top ten hold 1% to 1.5% of the sample.

The time point label here, explained by the study, means: pretreatment peripheral blood. The cohort included roughly 29 patients with locally advanced or metastatic urothelial carcinoma who were treated at Memorial Sloan Kettering on a trial protocol. Peripheral blood mononuclear cells were collected pretreatment and during treatment, at between 1 and 8 total time points per patient. The Qiagen DNeasy Blood extraction kit was used to purify genomic DNA from total PBMCs and from tumor samples. Collected pretreatment and during treatment, PBMCs were isolated and stored as previously described. CDR1 and CDR2 are read off the germline V gene (reference sequence) as SGHNT and YYREEE. The CDR3 runs 15 residues from the cysteine to the phenylalanine. Kept here is only the CDR3 DNA, which spans 45 bases and is read in frame from base 1. V and J are trimmed by 2 bases and 5 bases, and the gene matches miss 5 bases of the junction.

Results and caveats for the whole study, not just this receptor: A pretreatment peripheral blood TCR clonality below the median was linked to improved progression-free and overall survival. Because of the small sample size (n ≈ 30) and the many exploratory analyses performed, the results are intended to be regarded as hypothesis-generating. Greater expansion of tumor-associated TCR clones in peripheral blood 3 weeks after the start of treatment was observed in patients with durable benefit (n of about 20, p = 0.022).

This material consisted of PBMCs, taken around atezolizumab (anti-PD-L1) treatment. The receptor's source is a man in his fifties with urothelial cancer. The chain was built from TRBV5-4 and TRBJ2-2; TRBD2 fits 8 bases in the junction. The DNA sequence follows: TGTGCCAGCAGCTTAGCGGGAGTAGAGACCGGGGAGCTGTTTTTT. It translates as CASSLAGVETGELFF.